The 19 T cell receptor beta chains in this list originate from one sample, sequenced in a study of lymphopenia after photon versus proton radiotherapy. The protocol was immunoSEQ multiplex PCR, while the TCRdb copy is restricted to in-frame clones and leaves out a portion. In the table there are around 50,000 clones, approximately 84% of which are singletons. The sequencing here drew on peripheral blood, taken from a patient treated with proton-based radiotherapy. The receptors shown here come from a man aged 55 to 70 with pancreatic cancer.

The rearrangement uses TRBV28 and TRBJ1-2; 10 bases match TRBD1. The CDR3 extends over 15 amino acids. Germline V gene data show CDR1 as MDHEN and CDR2 as SYDVKM. J gave up 8 bases and V 5 bases, and 11 bases lay outside the gene matches. The CDR3 bases are TGTGCCAGCAGTCTCCGTGACAGGGGGCGACAGGGCTACACCTTC. Translation gives CASSLRDRGRQGYTF.

The chain couples TRBV5-1 to TRBJ2-6; unclear D gene. Trimming pared 0 bases from V and 2 bases from J, leaving 15 bases between. CDR1 is SGHRS and CDR2 is YFSETQ in the germline V gene. This CDR3 is built from 18 residues. The DNA of the CDR3 is TGCGCCAGCAGCTTGGATGGGTGGCTGGGTCCTGGGGCCAACGTCCTGACTTTC. Encoded protein: CASSLDGWLGPGANVLTF.

The CDR3 is CASSLTGRNTEAFF. The CDR3 DNA follows: TGTGCCAGCAGTTTGACAGGGCGTAACACTGAAGCTTTCTTT. The V gene is TRBV6-5, the J gene TRBJ1-1; 7 bases line up with TRBD1. This CDR3 is 14 amino acids long. Losses at the gene ends were 4 bases for V and 2 bases for J; bases not matched to a gene: 4. Germline V gene data show CDR1 as MNHEY and CDR2 as SVGAGI.

This chain connects TRBV18 to TRBJ2-1, with TRBD2 as a possible D gene (6 bases). V was pared by 8 bases and J by 6 bases, with 20 bases between. The CDR3 consists of 15 residues. Germline V lookup: CDR1 KGHSH, CDR2 LQKENI. The CDR3 here is CASKTGVSTGNEQFF. As DNA, the CDR3 is TGTGCCAGCAAAACGGGGGTTTCAACGGGCAATGAGCAGTTCTTC.

This clone came up once. V is TRBV11-3 and J is TRBJ2-7, with D perhaps matching TRBD1 (6 bases). Germline-derived CDR1 and CDR2 are SGHNT and YENEEA. V was trimmed by 5 bases and J by 2 bases, leaving 16 bases between them. The CDR3 covers 15 residues. CDR3 nucleotides: TGTGCCAGCAGCCCACTTGGACAGCTCACCTACGAGCAGTACTTC. Translating gives CASSPLGQLTYEQYF.

The chain uses TRBV28 and TRBJ2-7, with TRBD1 as a possible D gene (7 bases). Trimming took off 4 bases at V and 5 bases at J, with 18 bases between the two ends. CDR1 and CDR2 from the germline V gene are MDHEN and SYDVKM. This CDR3 spans 15 amino acids. The CDR3 bases are TGTGCCAGCAGTTCCGCGGGACAGCTCGCCCACGAGCAGTACTTC. Translation gives CASSSAGQLAHEQYF.

The chain combines TRBV7-2 with TRBJ1-2; TRBD1 aligns across 9 bases. CDR1 is SGHTA, CDR2 FQGNSA, per germline. This CDR3 comprises 16 residues. Losses at the gene ends were 1 base for V and 6 bases for J; bases not matched to a gene: 9. In DNA, the CDR3 is TGTGCCAGCAGCTTAGTTGCGGCGGGACAGGGACATGGCTACACCTTC. This gives the protein CASSLVAAGQGHGYTF.

DNA of the CDR3: TGTGCCAGCAGCTTGATTTGGGGTGAAGACTACGAGCAGTACTTC. It encodes CASSLIWGEDYEQYF. The chain carries TRBV5-5 and TRBJ2-7; D not resolved. The V end was cut by 1 base, the J end by 3 bases, with 14 bases between. Germline V CDR1 and CDR2: SGHKS, YYEKEE (reference sequence). The CDR3 has 15 amino acids.

This clone has more than one count but fewer than ten. The rearrangement joins TRBV7-9 to TRBJ1-1, with a possible D match to TRBD1 (5 bases). CDR1 is SEHNR and CDR2 is FQNEAQ in the germline V gene (reference sequence). Trimming took 6 bases from V and 0 from J, leaving 11 bases between them. This CDR3 has 14 residues. CDR3 DNA sequence: TGTGCCAGCAGGGGACCTCGAATGAACACTGAAGCTTTCTTT. It yields the protein CASRGPRMNTEAFF.

The chain uses TRBV6-6 and TRBJ2-7; no definite D call. Germline V gene sequence: CDR1 MNHNY, CDR2 SVGAGI (reference sequence). The V gene lost 2 bases and the J gene lost 0 bases, with 11 bases spanning the gap. The CDR3 runs to 15 residues. In DNA form, the CDR3 reads TGTGCCAGCAGTTACGGTCGGGCCTTCTCCTACGAGCAGTACTTC. Its translation: CASSYGRAFSYEQYF.

The V and J genes are TRBV19 and TRBJ2-2, with 11 nucleotides matching TRBD1. Germline V lookup: CDR1 LNHDA, CDR2 SQIVND (reference sequence). The CDR3 loop spans 16 amino acids. V lost 6 bases to trimming and J lost 5 bases; unmatched junction nucleotides: 8. CDR3 protein: CASSLGQGAGTGELFF. CDR3 coding DNA: TGTGCCAGTAGCCTAGGACAGGGGGCAGGGACCGGGGAGCTGTTTTTT.

This clone was seen only a few times. The chain uses TRBV25-1 and TRBJ1-1; the match to TRBD1 covers 7 bases. The germline V gene has CDR1 MGHDK and CDR2 SYGVNS. CDR3 length: 14 amino acids. J was trimmed by 5 bases and V by 3 bases; bases with no gene match: 6. CDR3 nucleotide sequence: TGTGCCAGCAGTGAGGTGGACAGGAGGACTGAAGCTTTCTTT. The encoded protein is CASSEVDRRTEAFF. Together with reference TRBV25-1 and TRBJ1-1, the CDR3 gives the full variable domain: EADIYQTPRYLVIGTGKKITLECSQTMGHDKMYWYQQDPGMELHLIHYSYGVNSTEKGDLSSESTVSRIRTEHFPLTLESARPSHTSQYLCASSEVDRRTEAFFGQGTRLTVV.

The rearrangement links TRBV30 to TRBJ2-2; no clear D. V was pared by 0 bases and J by 4 bases, with 6 bases between. The CDR3 loop spans 13 amino acids. The germline V gene has CDR1 GTSNPN and CDR2 SVGIG (reference sequence). CDR3 in amino acids: CAWSVMFTGELFF. As DNA, the CDR3 is TGTGCCTGGAGTGTAATGTTCACCGGGGAGCTGTTTTTT.

The chain employs TRBV27 and TRBJ1-2; 9 positions match TRBD1. This CDR3 is 14 amino acids long. The V gene's germline CDR1 is MNHEY and CDR2 SMNVEV (reference sequence). The trim removed 3 bases at V and 7 bases at J, leaving 6 bases unmatched. The CDR3 bases are TGTGCCAGCAGTTTTGGGACAGGGTGGGCTGGCTACACCTTC. Translated, it gives CASSFGTGWAGYTF.

The chain recombines TRBV28 with TRBJ2-7; D possibly corresponds to TRBD2 (5 bases). From germline, CDR1 is MDHEN and CDR2 SYDVKM. CDR3 length: 14 residues. Trimming left V 9 bases short and J 3 bases short, with 18 bases between. The DNA of the CDR3 is TGTGCCAGTAGCGACCCTACGGGTATCTACGAGCAGTACTTC. Encoded protein: CASSDPTGIYEQYF.

CDR3 bases: TGTGCCAGCAGAGAGGGACAGGGGAATGAAAAACTGTTTTTT. Its protein is CASREGQGNEKLFF. This sequence joins TRBV6-1 and TRBJ1-4; 10 nucleotides line up with TRBD1. The germline V gene has CDR1 MNHNS and CDR2 SASEGT. The ends lost 6 bases at V and 5 bases at J; junction bases unmatched: 3. CDR3 size: 14 residues.

The chain combines TRBV30 with TRBJ1-6; 7 nucleotides line up with TRBD1. The CDR3 has 13 amino acids. V trimming: 1 base; J trimming: 7 bases; junction bases outside the gene matches: 1. Germline V CDR1 and CDR2: GTSNPN, SVGIG (reference sequence). The CDR3 region has the DNA TGTGCCTGGAGTGAACAGGGGAATTCACCCCTCCACTTT. This translates into CAWSEQGNSPLHF.

This clone was seen more than once but under ten times. The chain links TRBV9 to TRBJ2-5; no clear D gene. This CDR3 comprises 14 residues. The germline CDR1 and CDR2 sequences are SGDLS and YYNGEE. V shed 6 bases and J shed 0 bases, with 12 bases lying between them. The CDR3 nucleotides read TGTGCCAGCACCGGCCCCCCGTACCAAGAGACCCAGTACTTC. Translation gives CASTGPPYQETQYF.

The J gene is TRBJ2-5, the V gene TRBV7-2; D is perhaps TRBD2 (6 bases). V was cut by 5 bases and J by 0 bases, with 10 bases left in between. Germline V gene data show CDR1 as SGHTA and CDR2 as FQGNSA. The CDR3 is 14 residues long. The CDR3 loop is CASSLRDYQETQYF. The CDR3, as DNA: TGTGCCAGCAGCCTCCGGGACTACCAAGAGACCCAGTACTTC.